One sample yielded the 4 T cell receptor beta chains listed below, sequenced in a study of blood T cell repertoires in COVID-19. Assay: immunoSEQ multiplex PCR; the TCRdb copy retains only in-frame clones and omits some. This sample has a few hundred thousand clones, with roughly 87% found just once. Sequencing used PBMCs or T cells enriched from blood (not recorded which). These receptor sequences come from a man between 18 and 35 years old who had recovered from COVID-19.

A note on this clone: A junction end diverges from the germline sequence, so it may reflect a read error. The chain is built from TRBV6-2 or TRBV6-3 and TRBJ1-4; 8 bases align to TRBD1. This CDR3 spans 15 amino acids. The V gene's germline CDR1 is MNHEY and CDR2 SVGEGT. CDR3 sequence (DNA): TGTGCCAGCAGTACCCCACAGGGGGGCATCCAAAAGCTGTTTTTT. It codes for CASSTPQGGIQKLFF.

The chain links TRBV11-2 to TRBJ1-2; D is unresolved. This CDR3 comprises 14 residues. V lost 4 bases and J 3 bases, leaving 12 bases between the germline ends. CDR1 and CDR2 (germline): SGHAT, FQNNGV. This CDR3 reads CASSSLGGDYGYTF. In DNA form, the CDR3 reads TGTGCCAGCAGCTCCCTAGGAGGTGACTATGGCTACACCTTC.

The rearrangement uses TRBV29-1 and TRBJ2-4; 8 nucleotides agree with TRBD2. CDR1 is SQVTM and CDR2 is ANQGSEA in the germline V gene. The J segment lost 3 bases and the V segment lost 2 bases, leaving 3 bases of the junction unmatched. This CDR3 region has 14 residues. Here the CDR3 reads CSVEKAGDKNIQYF. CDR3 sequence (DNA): TGCAGCGTTGAAAAAGCGGGAGACAAAAACATTCAGTACTTC.

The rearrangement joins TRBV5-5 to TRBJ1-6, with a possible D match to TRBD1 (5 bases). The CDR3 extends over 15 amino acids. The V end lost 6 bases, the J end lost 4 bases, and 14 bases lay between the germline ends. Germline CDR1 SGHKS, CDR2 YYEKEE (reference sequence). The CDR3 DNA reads TGTGCCAGCACTCGGGACGGGAGTTATAATTCACCCCTCCACTTT. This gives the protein CASTRDGSYNSPLHF.